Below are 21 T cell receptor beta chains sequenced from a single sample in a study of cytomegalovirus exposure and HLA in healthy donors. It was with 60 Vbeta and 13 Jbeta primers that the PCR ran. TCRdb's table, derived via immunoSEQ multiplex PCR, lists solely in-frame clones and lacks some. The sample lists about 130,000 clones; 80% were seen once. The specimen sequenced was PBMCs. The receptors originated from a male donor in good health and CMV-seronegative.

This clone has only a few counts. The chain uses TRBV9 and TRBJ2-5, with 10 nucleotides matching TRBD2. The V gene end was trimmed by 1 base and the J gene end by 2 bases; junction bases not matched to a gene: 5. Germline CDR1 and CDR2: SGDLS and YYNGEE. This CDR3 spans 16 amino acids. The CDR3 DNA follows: TGTGCCAGCAGCGTAAAAAGCGGGGGGGTTCAAGAGACCCAGTACTTC. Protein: CASSVKSGGVQETQYF.

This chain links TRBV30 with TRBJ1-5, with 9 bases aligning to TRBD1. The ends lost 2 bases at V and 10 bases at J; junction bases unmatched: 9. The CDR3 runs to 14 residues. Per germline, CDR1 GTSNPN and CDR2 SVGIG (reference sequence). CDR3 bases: TGTGCCTGGAGTCGGGGACAGGGTGTAGGTCCCCAGCATTTT. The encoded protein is CAWSRGQGVGPQHF.

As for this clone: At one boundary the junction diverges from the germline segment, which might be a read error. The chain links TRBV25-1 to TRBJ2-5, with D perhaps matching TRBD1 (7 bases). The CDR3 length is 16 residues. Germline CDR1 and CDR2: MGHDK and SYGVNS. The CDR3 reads CASSERAGGRQEAQYF. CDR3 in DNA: TGTGCCAGCAGTGAAAGGGCAGGGGGGCGCCAAGAGGCCCAGTACTTC.

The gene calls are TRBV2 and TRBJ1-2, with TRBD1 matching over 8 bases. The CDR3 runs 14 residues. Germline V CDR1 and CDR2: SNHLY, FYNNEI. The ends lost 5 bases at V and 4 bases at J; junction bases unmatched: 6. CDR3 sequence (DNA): TGTGCCAGCAGTTGGACAGGGCCGACCTATGGCTACACCTTC. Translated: CASSWTGPTYGYTF.

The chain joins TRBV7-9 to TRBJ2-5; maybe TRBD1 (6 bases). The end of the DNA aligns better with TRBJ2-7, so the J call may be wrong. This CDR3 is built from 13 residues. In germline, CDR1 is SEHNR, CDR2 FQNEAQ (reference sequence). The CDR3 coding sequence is TGTGCCAGCAGCTTGGGTACAGGGTCCGAGCAGTACTTC. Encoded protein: CASSLGTGSEQYF.

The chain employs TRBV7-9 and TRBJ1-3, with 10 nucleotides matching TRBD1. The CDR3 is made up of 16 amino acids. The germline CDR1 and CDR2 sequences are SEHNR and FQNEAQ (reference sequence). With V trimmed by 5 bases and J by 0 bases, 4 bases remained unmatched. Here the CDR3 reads CASSPGQGNSGNTIYF. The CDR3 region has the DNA TGTGCCAGCAGCCCGGGACAGGGGAACTCTGGAAACACCATATATTTT. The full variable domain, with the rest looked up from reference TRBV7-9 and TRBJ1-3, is DTGVSQNPRHKITKRGQNVTFRCDPISEHNRLYWYRQTLGQGPEFLTYFQNEAQLEKSRLLSDRFSAERPKGSFSTLEIQRTEQGDSAMYLCASSPGQGNSGNTIYFGEGSWLTVV.

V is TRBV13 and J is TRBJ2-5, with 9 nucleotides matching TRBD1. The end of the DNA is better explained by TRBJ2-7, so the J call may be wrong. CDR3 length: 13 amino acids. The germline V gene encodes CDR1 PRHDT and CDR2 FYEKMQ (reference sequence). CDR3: CASSEGQGYEQYF. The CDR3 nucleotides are TGTGCCAGCAGCGAGGGACAGGGCTACGAGCAGTACTTC.

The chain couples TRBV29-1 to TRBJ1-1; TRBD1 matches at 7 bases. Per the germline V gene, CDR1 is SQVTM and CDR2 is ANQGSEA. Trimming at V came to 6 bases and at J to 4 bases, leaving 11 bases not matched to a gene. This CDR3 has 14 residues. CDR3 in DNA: TGCAGCGTCAGAGGGGGAACAGGGGCCACTGAAGCTTTCTTT. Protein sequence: CSVRGGTGATEAFF.

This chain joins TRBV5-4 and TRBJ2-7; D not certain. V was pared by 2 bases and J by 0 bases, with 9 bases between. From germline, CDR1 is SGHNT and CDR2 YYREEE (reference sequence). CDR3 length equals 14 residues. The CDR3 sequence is CASSFSGTSYEQYF. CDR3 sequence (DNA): TGTGCCAGCAGCTTTTCCGGTACCTCCTACGAGCAGTACTTC.

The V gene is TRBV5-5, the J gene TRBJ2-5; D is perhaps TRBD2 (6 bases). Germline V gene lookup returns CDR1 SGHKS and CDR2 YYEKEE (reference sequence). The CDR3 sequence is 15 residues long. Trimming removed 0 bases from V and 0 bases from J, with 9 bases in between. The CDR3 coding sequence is TGTGCCAGCAGCTTGGTCGGGGACTACCAAGAGACCCAGTACTTC. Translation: CASSLVGDYQETQYF.

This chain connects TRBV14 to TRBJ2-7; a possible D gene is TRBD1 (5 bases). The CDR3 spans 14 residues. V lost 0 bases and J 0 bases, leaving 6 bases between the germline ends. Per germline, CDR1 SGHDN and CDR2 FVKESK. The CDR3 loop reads CASSQETASYEQYF. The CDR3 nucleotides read TGTGCCAGCAGCCAAGAGACAGCCTCCTACGAGCAGTACTTC.

This chain's CDR3 is CASSLQGGNNQPQHF. DNA of the CDR3: TGTGCCAGCAGCTTACAGGGGGGTAACAATCAGCCCCAGCATTTT. The rearrangement links TRBV5-4 to TRBJ1-5; 8 nucleotides match TRBD1. CDR1 SGHNT and CDR2 YYREEE come from the germline V gene (reference sequence). The CDR3 covers 15 residues. V gave up 2 bases and J gave up 3 bases; unmatched junction bases: 4.

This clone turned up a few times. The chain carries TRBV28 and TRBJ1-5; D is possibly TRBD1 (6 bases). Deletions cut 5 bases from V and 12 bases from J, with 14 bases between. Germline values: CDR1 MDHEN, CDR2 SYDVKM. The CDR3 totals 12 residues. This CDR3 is CASSPGAVSQHF. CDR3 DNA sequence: TGTGCCAGCAGTCCAGGGGCCGTTAGCCAGCATTTT.

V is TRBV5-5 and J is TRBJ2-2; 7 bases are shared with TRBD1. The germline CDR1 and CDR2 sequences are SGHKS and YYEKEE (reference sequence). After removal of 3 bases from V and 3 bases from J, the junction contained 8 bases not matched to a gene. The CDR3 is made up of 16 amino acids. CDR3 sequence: CASSSTGRFYTGELFF. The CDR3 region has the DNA TGTGCCAGCAGCTCGACAGGGAGATTTTACACCGGGGAGCTGTTTTTT.

The CDR3 loop reads CASSQGLIGVSGNTIYF. CDR3 bases: TGTGCCAGCAGCCAAGGCCTTATCGGGGTCTCTGGAAACACCATATATTTT. The chain carries TRBV4-2 and TRBJ1-3; D is undetermined. CDR1 and CDR2 (germline): LGHNA, YNFKEQ. Between the trimmed V and J ends, which lost 1 base and 0 bases, there was a span of 13 bases. This CDR3 spans 17 amino acids.

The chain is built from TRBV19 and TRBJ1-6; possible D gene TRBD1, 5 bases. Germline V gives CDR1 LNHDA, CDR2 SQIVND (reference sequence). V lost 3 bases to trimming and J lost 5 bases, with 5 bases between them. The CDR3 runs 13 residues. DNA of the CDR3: TGTGCCAGTAGTATGACAGATAATTCACCCCTCCACTTT. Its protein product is CASSMTDNSPLHF.

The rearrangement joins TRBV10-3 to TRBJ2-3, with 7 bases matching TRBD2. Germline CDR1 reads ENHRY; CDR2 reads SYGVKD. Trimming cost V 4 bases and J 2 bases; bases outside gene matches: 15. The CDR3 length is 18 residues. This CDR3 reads CAISAWREIGAATDTQYF. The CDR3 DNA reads TGTGCCATCAGTGCATGGCGGGAGATAGGGGCTGCCACAGATACGCAGTATTTT.

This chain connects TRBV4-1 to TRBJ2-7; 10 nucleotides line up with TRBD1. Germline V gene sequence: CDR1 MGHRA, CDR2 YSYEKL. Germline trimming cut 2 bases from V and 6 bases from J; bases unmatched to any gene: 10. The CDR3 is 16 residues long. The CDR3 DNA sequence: TGCGCCAGCAGCCAACCCACCCGGGACAGGGGTCGCGAGCAGTACTTC. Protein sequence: CASSQPTRDRGREQYF.

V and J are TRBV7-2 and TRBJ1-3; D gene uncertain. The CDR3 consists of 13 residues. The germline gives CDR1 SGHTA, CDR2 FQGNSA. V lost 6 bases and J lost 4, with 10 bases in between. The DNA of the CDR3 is TGTGCCAGCAGTCCCTCCGGGGGAAACACCATATATTTT. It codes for CASSPSGGNTIYF.

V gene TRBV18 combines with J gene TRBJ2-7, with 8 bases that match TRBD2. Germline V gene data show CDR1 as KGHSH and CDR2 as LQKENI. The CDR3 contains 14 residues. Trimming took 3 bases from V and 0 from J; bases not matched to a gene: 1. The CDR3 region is CASSPSGDSYEQYF. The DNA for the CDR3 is TGTGCCAGCTCACCTAGCGGGGACTCCTACGAGCAGTACTTC.

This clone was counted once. The CDR3 DNA is TGTGCCTGGAGGCGGGACAGGCCGAACTATGGCTACACCTTC. This encodes CAWRRDRPNYGYTF. The J gene is TRBJ1-2, the V gene TRBV30; 8 bases are a match to TRBD1. Germline V gene sequence: CDR1 GTSNPN, CDR2 SVGIG (reference sequence). This CDR3 has 14 amino acids. With V trimmed by 3 bases and J by 2 bases, 5 bases remained unmatched.